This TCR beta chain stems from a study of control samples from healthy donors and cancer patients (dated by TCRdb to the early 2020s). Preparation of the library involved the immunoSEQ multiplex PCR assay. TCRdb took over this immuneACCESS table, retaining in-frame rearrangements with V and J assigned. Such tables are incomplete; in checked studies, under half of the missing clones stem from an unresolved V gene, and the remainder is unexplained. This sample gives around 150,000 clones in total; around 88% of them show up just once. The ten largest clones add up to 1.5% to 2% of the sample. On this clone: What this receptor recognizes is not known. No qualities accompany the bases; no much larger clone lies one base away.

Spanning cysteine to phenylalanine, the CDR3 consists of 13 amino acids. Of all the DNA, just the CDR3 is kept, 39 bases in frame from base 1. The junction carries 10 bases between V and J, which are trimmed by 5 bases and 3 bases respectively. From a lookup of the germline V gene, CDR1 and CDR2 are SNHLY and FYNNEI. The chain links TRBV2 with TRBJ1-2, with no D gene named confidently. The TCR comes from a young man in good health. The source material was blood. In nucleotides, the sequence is TGTGCCAGCAGTCGCAGCCCGGACTATGGCTACACCTTC. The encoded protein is CASSRSPDYGYTF.